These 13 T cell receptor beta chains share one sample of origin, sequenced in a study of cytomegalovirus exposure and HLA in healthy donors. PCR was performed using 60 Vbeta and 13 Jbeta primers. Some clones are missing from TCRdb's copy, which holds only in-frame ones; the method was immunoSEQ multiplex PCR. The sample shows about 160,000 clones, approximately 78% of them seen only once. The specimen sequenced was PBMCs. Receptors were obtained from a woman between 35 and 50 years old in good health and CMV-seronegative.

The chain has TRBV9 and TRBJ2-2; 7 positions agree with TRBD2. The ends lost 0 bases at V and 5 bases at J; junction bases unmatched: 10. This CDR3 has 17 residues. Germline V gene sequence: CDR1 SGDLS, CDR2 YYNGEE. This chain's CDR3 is CASSVDSYGGGTGELFF. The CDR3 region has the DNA TGTGCCAGCAGCGTAGATTCCTACGGGGGAGGGACCGGGGAGCTGTTTTTT.

CDR3 coding DNA: TGTGCCAGCAGCTTTAACAGGGGTGGCAATCAGCCCCAGCATTTT. This codes for CASSFNRGGNQPQHF. The chain joins TRBV6-1 to TRBJ1-5, with TRBD1 matching over 7 bases. This CDR3 contains 15 residues. Germline lookup yields CDR1 MNHNS and CDR2 SASEGT. The J segment lost 2 bases and the V segment lost 6 bases, leaving 7 bases of the junction unmatched.

DNA of the CDR3: TGTGCCAGTCGACTAGCGGGGGATGAGCAGTTCTTC. Its translation is CASRLAGDEQFF. The J gene is TRBJ2-1, the V gene TRBV2, with 12 bases lining up with TRBD2. The CDR3 has 12 residues. Trimming at V came to 9 bases and at J to 8 bases, leaving 2 bases not matched to a gene. Per the germline V gene, CDR1 is SNHLY and CDR2 is FYNNEI.

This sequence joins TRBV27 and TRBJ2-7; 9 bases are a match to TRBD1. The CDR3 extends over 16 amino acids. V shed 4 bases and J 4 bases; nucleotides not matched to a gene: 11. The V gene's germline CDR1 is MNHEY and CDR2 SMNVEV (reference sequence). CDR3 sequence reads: CASSSPPGQGPYEQYF. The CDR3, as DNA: TGTGCCAGCAGTTCGCCCCCGGGACAGGGACCATACGAGCAGTACTTC.

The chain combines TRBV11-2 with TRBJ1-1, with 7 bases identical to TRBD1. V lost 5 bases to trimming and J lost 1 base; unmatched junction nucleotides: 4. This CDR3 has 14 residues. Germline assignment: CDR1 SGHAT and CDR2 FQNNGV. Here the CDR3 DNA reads TGTGCCAGCAGCCCGGGACAGACGAACACTGAAGCTTTCTTT. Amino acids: CASSPGQTNTEAFF. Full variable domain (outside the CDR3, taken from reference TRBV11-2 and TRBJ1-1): EAGVAQSPRYKIIEKRQSVAFWCNPISGHATLYWYQQILGQGPKLLIQFQNNGVVDDSQLPKDRFSAERLKGVDSTLKIQPAKLEDSAVYLCASSPGQTNTEAFFGQGTRLTVV.

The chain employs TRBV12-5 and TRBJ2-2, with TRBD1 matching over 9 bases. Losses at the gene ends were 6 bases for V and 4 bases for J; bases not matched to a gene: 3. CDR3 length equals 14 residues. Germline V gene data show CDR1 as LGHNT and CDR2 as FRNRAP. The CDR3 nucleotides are TGTGCTAGTGGACAGGGGGCTAGCACCGGGGAGCTGTTTTTT. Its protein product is CASGQGASTGELFF. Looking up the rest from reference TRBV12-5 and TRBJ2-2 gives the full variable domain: DARVTQTPRHKVTEMGQEVTMRCQPILGHNTVFWYRQTMMQGLELLAYFRNRAPLDDSGMPKDRFSAEMPDATLATLKIQPSEPRDSAVYFCASGQGASTGELFFGEGSRLTVL.

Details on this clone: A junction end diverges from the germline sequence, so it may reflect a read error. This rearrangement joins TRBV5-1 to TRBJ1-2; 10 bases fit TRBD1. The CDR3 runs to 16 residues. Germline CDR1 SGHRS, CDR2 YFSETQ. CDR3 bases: TGCGCCGGCAGCCCCTATCGACAGGGGGCCCCTAGGGGCTACACCTTC. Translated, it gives CAGSPYRQGAPRGYTF.

CDR3 DNA sequence: TGTGCCAGCAGCTTACTAGGGGTCGAGACTGAAGCTTTCTTT. Translation gives CASSLLGVETEAFF. V usage is TRBV7-9 and J usage is TRBJ1-1, with D possibly TRBD1 on 5 matching bases. V was pared by 2 bases and J by 5 bases, with 12 bases between. There are 14 residues in the CDR3. Germline-derived CDR1 and CDR2 are SEHNR and FQNEAQ (reference sequence).

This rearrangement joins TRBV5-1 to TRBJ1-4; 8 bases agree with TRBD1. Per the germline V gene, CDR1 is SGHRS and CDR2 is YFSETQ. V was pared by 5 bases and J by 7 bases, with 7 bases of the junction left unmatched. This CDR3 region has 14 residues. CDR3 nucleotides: TGCGCCAGCAGTAACAGGGGGGGGAGTGAAAAACTGTTTTTT. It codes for CASSNRGGSEKLFF.

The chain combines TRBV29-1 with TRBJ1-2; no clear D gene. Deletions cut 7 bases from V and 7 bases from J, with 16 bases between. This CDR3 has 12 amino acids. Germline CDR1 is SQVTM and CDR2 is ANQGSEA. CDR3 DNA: TGCAGCGGCCAAACTCGGGGAACTGGCTACACCTTC. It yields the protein CSGQTRGTGYTF.

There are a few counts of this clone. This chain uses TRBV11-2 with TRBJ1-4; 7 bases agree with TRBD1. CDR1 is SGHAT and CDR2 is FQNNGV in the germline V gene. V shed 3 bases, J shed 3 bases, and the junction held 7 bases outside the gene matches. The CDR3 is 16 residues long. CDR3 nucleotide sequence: TGTGCCAGCAGCTTGGGATACGGGACAGCTAATGAAAAACTGTTTTTT. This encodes CASSLGYGTANEKLFF. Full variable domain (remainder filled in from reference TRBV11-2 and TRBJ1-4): EAGVAQSPRYKIIEKRQSVAFWCNPISGHATLYWYQQILGQGPKLLIQFQNNGVVDDSQLPKDRFSAERLKGVDSTLKIQPAKLEDSAVYLCASSLGYGTANEKLFFGSGTQLSVL.

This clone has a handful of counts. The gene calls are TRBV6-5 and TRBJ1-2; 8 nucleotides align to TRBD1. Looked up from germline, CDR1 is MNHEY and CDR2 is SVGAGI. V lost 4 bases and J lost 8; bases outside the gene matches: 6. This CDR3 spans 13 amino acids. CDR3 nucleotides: TGTGCCAGCAGTTCAGAAGACAGGGGAGGCTACACCTTC. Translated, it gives CASSSEDRGGYTF.

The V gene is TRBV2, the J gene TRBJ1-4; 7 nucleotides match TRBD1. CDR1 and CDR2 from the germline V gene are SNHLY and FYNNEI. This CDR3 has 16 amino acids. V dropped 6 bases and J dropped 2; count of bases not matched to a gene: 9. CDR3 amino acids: CASSAATGVTNEKLFF. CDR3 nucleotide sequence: TGTGCCAGCAGCGCAGCAACAGGGGTGACTAATGAAAAACTGTTTTTT.